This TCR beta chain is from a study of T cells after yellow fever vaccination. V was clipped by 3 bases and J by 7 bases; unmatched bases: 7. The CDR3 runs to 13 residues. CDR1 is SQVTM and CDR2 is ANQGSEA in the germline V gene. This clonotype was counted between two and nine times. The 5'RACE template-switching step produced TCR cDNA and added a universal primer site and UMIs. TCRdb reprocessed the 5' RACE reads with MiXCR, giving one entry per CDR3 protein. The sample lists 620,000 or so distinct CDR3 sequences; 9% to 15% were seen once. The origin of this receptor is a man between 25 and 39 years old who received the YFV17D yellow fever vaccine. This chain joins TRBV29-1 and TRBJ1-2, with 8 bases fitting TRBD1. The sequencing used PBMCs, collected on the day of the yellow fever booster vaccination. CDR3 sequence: CSVEGPGGGGYTF. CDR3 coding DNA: TGCAGCGTTGAGGGGCCAGGGGGCGGTGGCTACACCTTC. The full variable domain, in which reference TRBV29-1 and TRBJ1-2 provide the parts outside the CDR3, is SAVISQKPSRDICQRGTSLTIQCQVDSQVTMMFWYRQQPGQSLTLIATANQGSEATYESGFVIDKFPISRPNLTFSTLTVSNMSPEDSSIYLCSVEGPGGGGYTFGSGTRLTVV.